This T cell receptor beta chain was identified in a study of identical twins listed by TCRdb under 2016. About the study as a whole: TCR alpha and beta repertoires from monozygotic twins, unrelated adults of various ages and cord blood were deep-sequenced to test whether fetal clonotypes persist. To rule out contamination, the twin experiments were replicated at different times with different library preparation protocols.

Libraries came from 5' RACE. The reads were generated on an Illumina HiSeq 2000. Template switching introduced a universal primer binding site; the final cDNA contained a unique molecular identifier, enabling accurate counting of TCR cDNA molecules. First-strand cDNA for TCR alpha and beta chains was synthesized from specific primers in the conserved constant-segment region. To control for contamination, each cDNA library was double barcoded with a SMART-Mk sample barcode plus Illumina barcodes. TruSeq adapter sequences along with Illumina sample barcodes were introduced in two successive PCR steps. Sequencing of the TCR alpha and beta cDNA libraries was done on the Illumina HiSeq platform using custom primers. On the study's bioinformatics: MiGEC processed the raw reads to extract unique molecular identifiers, while MiXCR was used to determine the CDR3 positions. Recombination models were inferred per individual with the repgenHMM and IGoR tools using an EM algorithm. The analysis of shared clonotypes was done with the tcR package in R, with sharing normalized by the product of cloneset sizes. To study raw recombination free of thymic and clonal selection effects, out-of-frame nonproductive sequences were analyzed. TCRdb trimmed the raw reads at Q25, called clones with MiXCR and kept productive beta chains. Entries that share a CDR3 protein sequence are merged under the most common genes and DNA. For this entry, the V and J calls and clone size follow TCRdb and not the study's own pipeline. The table for this sample lists some 600,000 distinct CDR3 sequences; 7% to 7.5% of them were counted only once. In total, the top ten clones hold around 1.6% of the sample.

This clonotype has ten or more counts. The antigen it recognizes is unknown. The input lacks base qualities; no much larger clone sits a single base away. V lost 5 bases and J lost 0 bases; the stretch between them is 14 bases long. Counted from cysteine to phenylalanine, this CDR3 has 16 amino acids. CDR3 DNA only is kept here, 48 bases in frame from base 1. General findings and caveats noted by the study authors: Out-of-frame TCR alpha sharing in monozygotic twins was systematically underestimated by recombination models, whereas sharing between unrelated individuals was in agreement with the recombination models. Abundant cord blood beta clonotypes had fewer insertions, young adult naive repertoires showed a similar but weaker trend, and memory repertoires showed no such trend. In beta out-of-frame sequences, excess twin sharing was weaker, because having fewer shared sequences lowered the signal-to-noise ratio. Compared with coincidental sharing between unrelated individuals, out-of-frame TCR alpha sequences shared between twins had an excess of sequences with low generation probability. Because the same donors could not be followed over many years, the conclusions depended on cross-sectional statistical analysis. Invariant T cells such as MAIT and iNKT could partly confound zero-insertion analyses, though diverse VJ usage argued against this for most clonotypes.

All donors were healthy Caucasians. The twin cohort comprised three pairs of female monozygotic twins, all aged about 18 to 30 years. Peripheral blood mononuclear cells were the source from which RNA for the TCR libraries was isolated. Separately, the same data were catalogued under a study of yellow fever vaccine responses in identical twins. From the second report: The T cell response to vaccination in identical twins was reported by the authors to appear partly convergent and partly personalized. Focusing on identical twins, the study followed the T cell clones that responded to the vaccine, and did so with precision.

Sequencing was carried out using PBMCs. This TCR was sampled from a woman younger than 30 in good health. The V gene is TRBV12-3 or TRBV12-4 and the J gene is TRBJ1-3, with the D gene uncertain. The CDR3 has the sequence CASSPAQGRSGNTIYF. The DNA sequence is given as TGTGCCAGCAGTCCCGCGCAAGGCCGCTCTGGAAACACCATATATTTT.